One TCR beta chain is described in this entry. This sample is part of a study of blood T cell repertoires in COVID-19. Study in general: Acute and convalescent COVID-19 specimens originated in the United States, Italy and Spain. In each case, the material was cDNA or gDNA derived from T cells, B-cell-depleted T cells, or PBMCs.

Germline V gene sequence: CDR1 SGHRS, CDR2 YFSETQ. The CDR3 is 17 residues long. Deletions cut 0 bases from V and 1 base from J, with 14 bases between. Authors' data handling: Scientists estimated how many nucleated cells there were by amplifying reference gene primers. Profiled with immunoSEQ multiplex PCR; TCRdb holds only in-frame clones, not every one. The V and J calls and the clone size are those of that table, but D and trimming were determined from the DNA. The top ten clones hold under 1.5% of a sample with 200,000 to 250,000 clones, 92% of them seen once. The J gene is TRBJ1-3, the V gene TRBV5-1, with D possibly matching TRBD1 (5 bases). This TCR derives from a man aged 30-40 years with acute or convalescent COVID-19. What was sequenced was peripheral blood. The CDR3 here is CASSLEWAGPSGNTIYF. In nucleotides, the CDR3 is TGCGCCAGCAGCTTGGAGTGGGCAGGGCCTTCTGGAAACACCATATATTTT.